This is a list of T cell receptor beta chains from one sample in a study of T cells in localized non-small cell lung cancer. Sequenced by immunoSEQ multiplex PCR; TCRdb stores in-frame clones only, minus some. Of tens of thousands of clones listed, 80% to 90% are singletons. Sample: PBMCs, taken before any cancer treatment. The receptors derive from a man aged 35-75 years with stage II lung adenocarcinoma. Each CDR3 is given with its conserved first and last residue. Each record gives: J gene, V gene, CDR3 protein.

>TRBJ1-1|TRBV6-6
CASTQQGDTEAFF
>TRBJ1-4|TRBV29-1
CSVRISEKLFF
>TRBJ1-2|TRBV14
CASSVRDRDGYTF
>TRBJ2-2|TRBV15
CATSIPLMGGEQLFF
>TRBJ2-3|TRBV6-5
CASRTIGADTQYF
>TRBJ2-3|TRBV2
CASSARAEREDTQYF
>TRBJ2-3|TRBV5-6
CASSFPGSTDTQYF
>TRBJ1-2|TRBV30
CAFQGDPYGYTF
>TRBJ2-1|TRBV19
CASSSRLAGVNNEQFF
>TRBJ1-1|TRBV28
CAGKTGPMNTEAFF
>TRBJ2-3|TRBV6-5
CASSYSAGTGEDTQYF
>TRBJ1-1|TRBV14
CASSLGVVTEAFF
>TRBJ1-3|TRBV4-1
CASSREGGSGNTIYF
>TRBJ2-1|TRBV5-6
CASSRRGEQFF
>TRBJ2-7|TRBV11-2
CASSLVPPARYSSYEQYF
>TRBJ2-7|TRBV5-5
CASSPRVLSYEQYF
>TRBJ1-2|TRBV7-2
CASSLNGQTGVFGYTF
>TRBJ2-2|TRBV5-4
CASSPIGGLNTGELFF
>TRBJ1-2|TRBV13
CASSLAGDRVANYGYTF
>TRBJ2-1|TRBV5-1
CASSLLSGRARNEQFF
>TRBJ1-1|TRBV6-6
CASRSRGHTEAFF
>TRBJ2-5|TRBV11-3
CASSQTSGETQYF
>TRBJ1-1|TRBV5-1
CASSPSGTVYWNTEAFF
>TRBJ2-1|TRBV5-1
CASRSGTSGSSEQFF
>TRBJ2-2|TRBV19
CASRLTLETGELFF
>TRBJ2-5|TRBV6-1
CASSEGSGRAQTQYF
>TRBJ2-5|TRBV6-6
CATVGTGGQETQYF
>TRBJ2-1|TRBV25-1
CASSRRLNNEQFF
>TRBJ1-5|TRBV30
CAWRGQGNQPQHF
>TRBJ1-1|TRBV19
CASTLLGNTEAFF
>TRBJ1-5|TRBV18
CASSQGYSNQPQHF
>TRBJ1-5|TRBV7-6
CASSFGDRGNQPQHF
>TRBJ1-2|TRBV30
CAGRQGDSGYTF
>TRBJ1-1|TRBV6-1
CASSGRGTDTEAFF
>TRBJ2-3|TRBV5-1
CASSPPLDGVDTQYF
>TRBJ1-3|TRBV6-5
CASSYSAGGGNTIYF
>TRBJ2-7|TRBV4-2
CASSSGTSGGSYEQYF
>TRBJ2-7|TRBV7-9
CASSLGRVPYEQYF
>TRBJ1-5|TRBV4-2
CASSQDRSNQPQHF
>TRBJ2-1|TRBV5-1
CASSSQGTSGRAATYNEQFF
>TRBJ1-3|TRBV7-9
CASRREGASGNTIYF
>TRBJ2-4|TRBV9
CASSVDPVGAKNIQYF
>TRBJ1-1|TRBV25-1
CASIAGNTEAFF
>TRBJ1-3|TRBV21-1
CASSKALRQRSTIYF
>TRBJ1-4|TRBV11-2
CASSLFGTGNEKLFF
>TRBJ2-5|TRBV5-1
CASSRGTALQETQYF
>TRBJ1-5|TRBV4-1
CASSQRGEGQPQHF
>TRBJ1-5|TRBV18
CASSPTGTGGNQPQHF